The 30 T cell receptor beta chains in this list originate from one sample, sequenced in a study of CD8 T cells in ankylosing spondylitis. Findings of the study overall: Blood of patients with ankylosing spondylitis appeared to be characterized by a TCR beta motif of several highly homologous variants.

TCRdb recomputed calls from the 5' RACE reads with MiXCR, one row per CDR3 protein. The table shows about 800,000 distinct CDR3 sequences, with about an eighth occurring only once. Antigens of these TCRs are unknown. Sequenced sample: blood, either unsorted or a sorted T cell fraction (not recorded which). These receptors were taken from a male donor with ankylosing spondylitis.

The V gene is TRBV15, the J gene TRBJ1-1, with unresolved D. Germline-derived CDR1 and CDR2 are LNHNV and YYDKDF (reference sequence). This CDR3 is 12 amino acids long. The germline V and J ends were trimmed by 0 bases and 7 bases, with 6 bases remaining between them. CDR3 amino acids: CATSRDTGEAFF. CDR3 bases: TGTGCCACCAGCAGAGATACCGGTGAAGCTTTCTTT. Complete variable domain (other parts from reference TRBV15 and TRBJ1-1): DAMVIQNPRYQVTQFGKPVTLSCSQTLNHNVMYWYQQKSSQAPKLLFHYYDKDFNNEADTPDNFQSRRPNTSFCFLDIRSPGLGDTAMYLCATSRDTGEAFFGQGTRLTVV.

The chain links TRBV30 to TRBJ2-7; 8 positions match TRBD1. The V segment lost 2 bases and the J segment 3 bases; nucleotides outside the gene matches: 3. The CDR3 runs to 13 residues. Per the germline V gene, CDR1 is GTSNPN and CDR2 is SVGIG (reference sequence). For the CDR3, the DNA is TGTGCCTGGAGTACAGGGGGGTACTACGAGCAGTACTTC. Amino acids: CAWSTGGYYEQYF. The whole variable domain, filled in from reference TRBV30 and TRBJ2-7, reads SQTIHQWPATLVQPVGSPLSLECTVEGTSNPNLYWYRQAAGRGLQLLFYSVGIGQISSEVPQNLSASRPQDRQFILSSKKLLLSDSGFYLCAWSTGGYYEQYFGPGTRLTVT.

The chain recombines TRBV5-1 with TRBJ2-1; 7 bases fit TRBD1. This CDR3 region has 16 residues. After removal of 5 bases from V and 2 bases from J, the junction contained 10 bases not matched to a gene. Germline V gene sequence: CDR1 SGHRS, CDR2 YFSETQ. CDR3 sequence (DNA): TGCGCCAGCAGACCTCGACAGGGTAAAACCTACAATGAGCAGTTCTTC. Its translation: CASRPRQGKTYNEQFF.

This clonotype was seen only a few times. The chain combines TRBV5-1 with TRBJ2-5; TRBD2 aligns across 10 bases. This CDR3 spans 15 amino acids. V dropped 4 bases and J dropped 3; count of bases not matched to a gene: 6. Germline CDR1 SGHRS, CDR2 YFSETQ. This chain's CDR3 is CASSVTLAGEETQYF. CDR3 in DNA: TGCGCCAGCAGCGTGACTCTAGCGGGAGAAGAGACCCAGTACTTC. Filled out from reference TRBV5-1 and TRBJ2-5, the complete variable domain reads KAGVTQTPRYLIKTRGQQVTLSCSPISGHRSVSWYQQTPGQGLQFLFEYFSETQRNKGNFPGRFSGRQFSNSRSEMNVSTLELGDSALYLCASSVTLAGEETQYFGPGTRLLVL.

J is TRBJ1-1 and V is TRBV11-1; D remains unclear. Trimming removed 5 bases from V and 9 bases from J, with 13 bases in between. Germline CDR1 and CDR2: SGHAT and FQDESV (reference sequence). This CDR3 comprises 12 residues. DNA of the CDR3: TGTGCCAGCAGCCATCCGGGCCGGAAAGCTTTCTTT. Protein product: CASSHPGRKAFF.

This clonotype was counted many times. The chain recombines TRBV7-2 with TRBJ2-7, with D unclear. In germline, CDR1 is SGHTA, CDR2 FQGNSA. V was shortened by 2 bases and J by 2 bases, with 7 bases between the two germline ends. The CDR3 is made up of 13 amino acids. CDR3 nucleotide sequence: TGTGCCAGCAGCTTACATAGGGCCTACGAGCAGTACTTC. The encoded protein is CASSLHRAYEQYF.

In DNA, the CDR3 is TGTGCCAGCAGCTTAACACCCCGGGACAGGGGAGGCTATGGCTACACCTTC. Its translation: CASSLTPRDRGGYGYTF. The chain couples TRBV7-2 to TRBJ1-2, with 10 positions matching TRBD1. The CDR3 consists of 17 residues. Germline V gene lookup returns CDR1 SGHTA and CDR2 FQGNSA. V lost 2 bases and J lost 4; bases outside the gene matches: 10.

CDR3 in DNA: TGCGCCAGCAGCCAATACCGGGACAGTATCTTTGGCTACACCTTC. It codes for CASSQYRDSIFGYTF. The V and J genes are TRBV4-1 and TRBJ1-2; TRBD1 agrees at 7 bases. The junction had 10 bases not matched to a gene; V was cut back by 2 bases and J by 7 bases. The CDR3 is made up of 15 amino acids. Germline-derived CDR1 and CDR2 are MGHRA and YSYEKL.

The chain carries TRBV7-2 and TRBJ2-7; the D gene could be TRBD1 or TRBD2 (5 bases each). The V end lost 5 bases, the J end lost 6 bases, and 20 bases lay between the germline ends. This CDR3 is 15 amino acids long. Germline V lookup: CDR1 SGHTA, CDR2 FQGNSA. CDR3 DNA sequence: TGTGCCAGCAGCCGAGGGGTAGTCCTATTTGGCGAGCAGTACTTC. Its protein is CASSRGVVLFGEQYF. The whole variable domain, filled in from reference TRBV7-2 and TRBJ2-7, reads GAGVSQSPSNKVTEKGKDVELRCDPISGHTALYWYRQSLGQGLEFLIYFQGNSAPDKSGLPSDRFSAERTGGSVSTLTIQRTQQEDSAVYLCASSRGVVLFGEQYFGPGTRLTVT.

V usage is TRBV28 and J usage is TRBJ2-7, with D possibly TRBD1 on 5 matching bases. The CDR3 runs to 14 residues. Between the trimmed V and J ends, which lost 2 bases and 3 bases, there was a span of 11 bases. Germline loops: CDR1 MDHEN, CDR2 SYDVKM. In DNA form, the CDR3 reads TGTGCCAGCAGTTTACCCCAGGGCGTCTACGAGCAGTACTTC. Amino acid sequence: CASSLPQGVYEQYF.

Only a few counts were recorded for this clonotype. This chain uses TRBV24-1 with TRBJ1-3, with D uncertain. Trimming left V 9 bases short and J 0 bases short, with 8 bases between. Germline-derived CDR1 and CDR2 are KGHDR and SFDVKD. This CDR3 is 13 amino acids long. In DNA form, the CDR3 reads TGTGCCACCCGGGCAGCCTCTGGAAACACCATATATTTT. This codes for CATRAASGNTIYF.

This clonotype has just a few counts. V gene TRBV7-2 combines with J gene TRBJ2-5, with 8 bases that match TRBD2. The CDR3 is made up of 15 amino acids. V was clipped by 3 bases and J by 8 bases; unmatched bases: 11. In germline, CDR1 is SGHTA, CDR2 FQGNSA. The CDR3 protein is CASSFLRGGLVTQYF. The CDR3 bases are TGTGCCAGCAGCTTCCTACGGGGGGGGCTTGTAACCCAGTACTTC.

The V and J genes are TRBV6-2 or TRBV6-3 and TRBJ2-7; 9 bases are shared with TRBD2. V lost 4 bases, J lost 6 bases, and 7 bases stayed unmatched. Germline V gene sequence: CDR1 MNHEY, CDR2 SVGEGT. This CDR3 spans 14 amino acids. CDR3 loop: CASSWSSGRSEQYF. DNA of the CDR3: TGTGCCAGCAGTTGGAGTAGCGGGAGATCCGAGCAGTACTTC.

The chain recombines TRBV4-3 with TRBJ2-2; D uncertain. Trimming removed 3 bases at V and 2 bases at J, with 16 bases between. This CDR3 has 17 residues. CDR1 is LGHNA and CDR2 is YSLEER in the germline V gene. In DNA, the CDR3 is TGCGCCAGCAGCCATACAATCAGGCAGGATAACACCGGGGAGCTGTTTTTT. It encodes CASSHTIRQDNTGELFF.

V usage is TRBV27 and J usage is TRBJ2-2, with D perhaps TRBD2 (6 bases). V was pared by 6 bases and J by 4 bases, with 15 bases between. The CDR3 totals 15 residues. Germline V gene lookup returns CDR1 MNHEY and CDR2 SMNVEV (reference sequence). The CDR3 sequence: CASSPWGDRTGELFF. The CDR3 DNA sequence: TGTGCCAGCAGCCCGTGGGGGGATCGCACCGGGGAGCTGTTTTTT.

This clonotype was counted a few times. The V gene is TRBV10-3, the J gene TRBJ2-1, with 9 nucleotides matching TRBD2. Losses at the gene ends were 2 bases for V and 4 bases for J; bases not matched to a gene: 3. CDR1 and CDR2 from the germline V gene are ENHRY and SYGVKD. This CDR3 comprises 15 residues. CDR3 sequence (DNA): TGTGCCATCAGTGAGCAGCTAGCGGGGTACAATGAGCAGTTCTTC. Amino acids: CAISEQLAGYNEQFF.

This chain uses TRBV7-8 with TRBJ1-1; D unresolved. Germline CDR1 and CDR2: SGHVS and FQNEAQ. The CDR3 contains 12 residues. V lost 7 bases to trimming and J lost 7 bases, with 13 bases between them. CDR3 in DNA: TGTGCCAGCACCGCACGAAATTTTGAAGCTTTCTTT. Protein: CASTARNFEAFF.

The chain combines TRBV11-2 with TRBJ2-1; 12 positions agree with TRBD2. The junction had 10 bases not matched to a gene; V was cut back by 5 bases and J by 8 bases. Per the germline V gene, CDR1 is SGHAT and CDR2 is FQNNGV. The CDR3 totals 16 residues. CDR3 DNA sequence: TGTGCCAGCAGCCAGAGGAGACTAGCGGGAGAGTATGAGCAGTTCTTC. This encodes CASSQRRLAGEYEQFF. Drawing the rest from reference TRBV11-2 and TRBJ2-1, the complete variable domain is EAGVAQSPRYKIIEKRQSVAFWCNPISGHATLYWYQQILGQGPKLLIQFQNNGVVDDSQLPKDRFSAERLKGVDSTLKIQPAKLEDSAVYLCASSQRRLAGEYEQFFGPGTRLTVL.

This clonotype came up a few times. The chain recombines TRBV7-2 with TRBJ2-7; 11 positions match TRBD1. From germline, CDR1 is SGHTA and CDR2 FQGNSA. This CDR3 has 15 amino acids. Trimming at V came to 1 base and at J to 7 bases, leaving 6 bases not matched to a gene. The CDR3 is CASSLGGTGGGEQYF. The DNA of the CDR3 is TGTGCCAGCAGCTTAGGGGGGACAGGGGGTGGTGAGCAGTACTTC.

This clonotype was seen a few times. The chain employs TRBV12-3 or TRBV12-4 and TRBJ2-7; no reliable D call. The CDR3 extends over 13 amino acids. V lost 3 bases and J 5 bases, leaving 11 bases between the germline ends. The CDR3 nucleotides are TGTGCCAGCAGTTTTAACGGACGGAACGAGCAGTACTTC. Protein: CASSFNGRNEQYF.

This clonotype showed up just a few times. V and J are TRBV20-1 and TRBJ1-2; TRBD1 agrees at 8 bases. CDR3 length equals 14 residues. CDR1 is DFQATT, CDR2 SNEGSKA, per germline (reference sequence). J gave up 7 bases and V 5 bases, and 12 bases lay outside the gene matches. The CDR3, as DNA: TGCAGTGCTCCCCGGACAGGGAATACGGGTGGCTACACCTTC. It is translated as CSAPRTGNTGGYTF.

The V and J genes are TRBV7-2 and TRBJ2-7, with D unresolved. Trimming removed 7 bases from V and 2 bases from J, with 12 bases in between. Germline assignment: CDR1 SGHTA and CDR2 FQGNSA. The CDR3 covers 13 residues. CDR3 sequence reads: CASKQSATYEQYF. The DNA for the CDR3 is TGTGCCAGCAAACAGTCCGCTACCTACGAGCAGTACTTC.

This rearrangement joins TRBV18 to TRBJ2-5; no clear D gene. Trimming removed 2 bases at V and 5 bases at J, with 9 bases between. The CDR3 totals 13 residues. The germline V gene encodes CDR1 KGHSH and CDR2 LQKENI. DNA of the CDR3: TGTGCCAGCTCACCAAGCCGTTCGGAGACCCAGTACTTC. It yields the protein CASSPSRSETQYF.

This clonotype was counted between two and nine times. V is TRBV11-2 and J is TRBJ2-3; D remains ambiguous. Trimming took 5 bases from V and 6 from J, leaving 12 bases between them. Germline loops: CDR1 SGHAT, CDR2 FQNNGV. The CDR3 has 13 amino acids. CDR3 loop: CASSQSPEDTQYF. The DNA for the CDR3 is TGTGCCAGCAGCCAGTCTCCCGAGGATACGCAGTATTTT.

This clonotype has a handful of counts. This chain connects TRBV10-2 to TRBJ2-7, with 7 bases aligning to TRBD1. This CDR3 spans 13 amino acids. J gave up 3 bases and V 8 bases, and 7 bases lay outside the gene matches. CDR1 is WSHSY, CDR2 SAAADI, per germline. The CDR3 loop is CASRARDSYEQYF. The CDR3 nucleotides read TGCGCCAGCCGGGCCCGGGACAGCTACGAGCAGTACTTC.

The chain is built from TRBV6-1 and TRBJ2-5; 11 positions agree with TRBD2. The CDR3 is 14 residues long. V gave up 4 bases and J gave up 5 bases; unmatched junction bases: 3. Germline loops: CDR1 MNHNS, CDR2 SASEGT. The CDR3 coding sequence is TGTGCCAGCAGTGGACTAGCGGGATGGGAGACCCAGTACTTC. As protein: CASSGLAGWETQYF.

The chain is built from TRBV20-1 and TRBJ2-1; D perhaps matches TRBD2 (7 bases). The length of the CDR3 is 17 residues. CDR1 is DFQATT and CDR2 is SNEGSKA in the germline V gene (reference sequence). V was trimmed by 0 bases and J by 3 bases, leaving 18 bases between them. The CDR3 is CSARDLRGLADYNEQFF. As DNA, the CDR3 is TGCAGTGCTAGAGACCTCCGGGGGCTAGCGGACTACAATGAGCAGTTCTTC.

Only a few counts were recorded for this clonotype. The gene calls are TRBV15 and TRBJ1-5; D is uncertain. Germline V CDR1 and CDR2: LNHNV, YYDKDF (reference sequence). Trimming stripped 5 bases from V and 7 bases from J, with 12 bases between. The CDR3 spans 13 residues. CDR3 DNA sequence: TGTGCCACCAGCGGGAGCTCGGACCAGCCCCAGCATTTT. It codes for CATSGSSDQPQHF.

This chain joins TRBV11-2 and TRBJ2-2, with TRBD2 matching over 10 bases. The CDR3 length is 15 residues. The trim removed 6 bases at V and 8 bases at J, leaving 9 bases unmatched. Germline CDR1 reads SGHAT; CDR2 reads FQNNGV. The CDR3 protein is CASSFLAGVRGELFF. DNA for the CDR3: TGTGCCAGCAGTTTTCTAGCGGGAGTCCGAGGGGAGCTGTTTTTT.

This clonotype was picked up a small number of times. The chain carries TRBV29-1 and TRBJ2-6, with 10 bases aligning to TRBD1. In germline, CDR1 is SQVTM, CDR2 ANQGSEA. The length of the CDR3 is 16 residues. Germline trimming cut 6 bases from V and 2 bases from J; bases unmatched to any gene: 7. The CDR3 coding sequence is TGCAGCGTGAGAGGGACAGGGGACACTGGGGCCAACGTCCTGACTTTC. Translating gives CSVRGTGDTGANVLTF.